This entry lists 15 T cell receptor beta chains sequenced from one sample in a study of cytomegalovirus exposure and HLA in healthy donors. 60 Vbeta and 13 Jbeta primers were used in PCR. The repertoire was sequenced with immunoSEQ multiplex PCR; TCRdb's copy has only in-frame clones and lacks some. The listing contains tens of thousands of clones. Material for sequencing was PBMCs. The receptors come from a man younger than 35 in good health and CMV-seropositive.

The V and J genes are TRBV18 and TRBJ1-2; D is undetermined. The germline V gene encodes CDR1 KGHSH and CDR2 LQKENI. This CDR3 has 13 residues. The V end lost 3 bases, the J end lost 3 bases, and 8 bases lay between the germline ends. The CDR3 spells CASSPNRDYGYTF. CDR3 in DNA: TGTGCCAGCTCACCGAATCGGGACTATGGCTACACCTTC.

This chain connects TRBV5-1 to TRBJ1-4; D uncertain. Germline lookup yields CDR1 SGHRS and CDR2 YFSETQ. The CDR3 is 15 residues long. Deletions cut 3 bases from V and 7 bases from J, with 16 bases between. The CDR3 loop reads CASSYGDPRGEKLFF. The CDR3 region has the DNA TGCGCCAGCAGCTATGGGGATCCGCGGGGTGAAAAACTGTTTTTT. The full variable domain, its missing parts supplied by reference TRBV5-1 and TRBJ1-4, is KAGVTQTPRYLIKTRGQQVTLSCSPISGHRSVSWYQQTPGQGLQFLFEYFSETQRNKGNFPGRFSGRQFSNSRSEMNVSTLELGDSALYLCASSYGDPRGEKLFFGSGTQLSVL.

The CDR3 DNA reads TGTGCCAGCAGTCCCTGGGACAGATCGCAAGAGACCCAGTACTTC. It encodes CASSPWDRSQETQYF. The chain couples TRBV28 to TRBJ2-5; 7 bases are shared with TRBD1. V lost 5 bases and J lost 2; bases outside the gene matches: 8. This CDR3 region has 15 residues. CDR1 and CDR2 from the germline V gene are MDHEN and SYDVKM.

The rearrangement links TRBV7-9 to TRBJ2-2; D not certain. This CDR3 region has 14 residues. CDR1 is SEHNR, CDR2 FQNEAQ, per germline (reference sequence). The germline V and J ends were trimmed by 1 base and 6 bases, with 9 bases remaining between them. CDR3 sequence (DNA): TGTGCCAGCAGCTTAGGACTGTCTGCCGGGGAGCTGTTTTTT. Protein product: CASSLGLSAGELFF. Variable domain in full (rest from reference TRBV7-9 and TRBJ2-2): DTGVSQNPRHKITKRGQNVTFRCDPISEHNRLYWYRQTLGQGPEFLTYFQNEAQLEKSRLLSDRFSAERPKGSFSTLEIQRTEQGDSAMYLCASSLGLSAGELFFGEGSRLTVL.

This chain links TRBV2 with TRBJ1-5, with a possible D match to TRBD1 (5 bases). Trimming took off 4 bases at V and 6 bases at J, with 13 bases between the two ends. CDR3 length equals 14 residues. Germline-derived CDR1 and CDR2 are SNHLY and FYNNEI. In DNA, the CDR3 is TGTGCCAGCAGTGGAGCTGGGGCAAGTCAGCCCCAGCATTTT. Translated, it gives CASSGAGASQPQHF.

The rearrangement uses TRBV10-3 and TRBJ1-2; unclear D gene. CDR3 length equals 15 residues. Germline CDR1 is ENHRY and CDR2 is SYGVKD. V lost 3 bases, J lost 1 base, and 12 bases lay in between. The CDR3 sequence: CAISDSGSFNYGYTF. In DNA form, the CDR3 reads TGTGCCATCAGTGACTCCGGGTCGTTTAACTATGGCTACACCTTC.

The J gene is TRBJ1-1, the V gene TRBV7-3; TRBD1 aligns across 8 bases. Trimming at V came to 5 bases and at J to 1 base, leaving 12 bases not matched to a gene. Germline assignment: CDR1 SGHTA and CDR2 FQGTGA. This CDR3 contains 17 residues. The CDR3 spells CASSRFQGARGNTEAFF. CDR3 DNA: TGTGCCAGCAGCCGTTTCCAGGGGGCGAGGGGGAACACTGAAGCTTTCTTT.

This chain's CDR3 is CASSYQGENLYEQYF. For the CDR3, the DNA is TGTGCCAGCAGTTACCAAGGGGAAAATTTATACGAGCAGTACTTC. The rearrangement joins TRBV6-5 to TRBJ2-7, with D perhaps matching TRBD1 (5 bases). Germline loops: CDR1 MNHEY, CDR2 SVGAGI. V lost 2 bases and J lost 4, with 15 bases in between. This CDR3 comprises 15 residues.

The chain joins TRBV28 to TRBJ1-2; D is possibly TRBD1 (5 bases). The germline V gene has CDR1 MDHEN and CDR2 SYDVKM. V was trimmed by 2 bases and J by 10 bases, leaving 11 bases between them. The CDR3 is 12 amino acids. The CDR3 nucleotides read TGTGCCAGCAGTTTACGTGTCAGGGACTACACCTTC. It translates to CASSLRVRDYTF.

The CDR3 sequence: CASSLGGPDTQYF. The CDR3 DNA is TGTGCCAGCAGCTTAGGGGGCCCAGATACGCAGTATTTT. V and J are TRBV7-3 and TRBJ2-3; a possible D gene is TRBD1 (6 bases). Germline CDR1 SGHTA, CDR2 FQGTGA. The CDR3 loop spans 13 amino acids. Trimming removed 2 bases from V and 4 bases from J, with 7 bases in between.

The chain employs TRBV6-5 and TRBJ1-1; 7 positions match TRBD1. CDR1 is MNHEY, CDR2 SVGAGI, per germline. The V segment lost 2 bases and the J segment 11 bases; nucleotides outside the gene matches: 5. The CDR3 runs to 12 residues. DNA for the CDR3: TGTGCCAGCAGTTACGGTGACAGGGATGCTTTCTTT. It encodes CASSYGDRDAFF.

The chain joins TRBV9 to TRBJ2-4, with D perhaps matching TRBD1 (5 bases). In germline, CDR1 is SGDLS, CDR2 YYNGEE. The germline V and J ends were trimmed by 7 bases and 9 bases, with 14 bases remaining between them. The CDR3 has 12 residues. CDR3 nucleotides: TGTGCCAGCGGGTCAGGGTGGGGCATTCAGTACTTC. Protein product: CASGSGWGIQYF.

The gene calls are TRBV4-1 and TRBJ2-7; no firm D call. The CDR3 is 14 residues long. V was pared by 1 base and J by 2 bases, with 9 bases between. Germline CDR1 is MGHRA and CDR2 is YSYEKL. CDR3 in amino acids: CASSQGSRTYEQYF. Here the CDR3 DNA reads TGCGCCAGCAGCCAAGGGTCCAGGACCTACGAGCAGTACTTC.

The chain uses TRBV5-4 and TRBJ2-2; 8 bases are shared with TRBD2. CDR1 is SGHNT, CDR2 YYREEE, per germline (reference sequence). With V trimmed by 0 bases and J by 1 base, 2 bases remained unmatched. This CDR3 comprises 16 residues. CDR3 residues: CASSLVAGMNTGELFF. The DNA of the CDR3 is TGTGCCAGCAGCTTGGTAGCGGGAATGAACACCGGGGAGCTGTTTTTT.

The chain carries TRBV11-2 and TRBJ2-7; D is unclear. The germline V gene encodes CDR1 SGHAT and CDR2 FQNNGV. The CDR3 is 15 amino acids. V was shortened by 1 base and J by 3 bases, with 13 bases between the two germline ends. CDR3 region: CASSLGSMTGYEQYF. CDR3 in DNA: TGTGCCAGCAGCTTAGGTTCCATGACGGGCTACGAGCAGTACTTC. The whole variable domain, remainder taken from reference TRBV11-2 and TRBJ2-7, is EAGVAQSPRYKIIEKRQSVAFWCNPISGHATLYWYQQILGQGPKLLIQFQNNGVVDDSQLPKDRFSAERLKGVDSTLKIQPAKLEDSAVYLCASSLGSMTGYEQYFGPGTRLTVT.